The clone carrying this T cell receptor (beta chain) was counted only a few times. Its antigen is still unknown. This entry is derived from a study of cytomegalovirus exposure and HLA in healthy donors. The wider study: From some 190 million T cells, an earlier analysis saw approximately 110 million unique TCR beta sequences. Study findings and constraints: Later genetic work tied a missense DCLRE1C variant to beta-chain V and J trimming. Across donors, presence/absence analyses took sequencing depth to be roughly uniform.

V was pared by 3 bases and J by 1 base, with 7 bases between. The CDR3 totals 14 residues. Germline V lookup: CDR1 SQVTM, CDR2 ANQGSEA. Researchers ran the PCR with 60 Vbeta and 13 Jbeta primers. Assay used: immunoSEQ multiplex PCR; TCRdb lists only in-frame clones, some missing. The repertoire holds fewer than 150,000 clones, with roughly 67% as singletons. This receptor was identified in a man between 18 and 35 years old in good health and CMV-seropositive. What was sequenced was PBMCs. The J gene is TRBJ2-6, the V gene TRBV29-1, with a weak D call TRBD2 (5 bases). CDR3 amino acids: CSVDSGSGANVLTF. CDR3 sequence (DNA): TGCAGCGTTGATTCGGGATCTGGGGCCAACGTCCTGACTTTC.